These 23 T cell receptor beta chains were sequenced from one sample in a study of lymphopenia after photon versus proton radiotherapy. Clones were sequenced by immunoSEQ multiplex PCR, and TCRdb holds only the in-frame ones, with some missing. The table shows tens of thousands of clones, with approximately 86% occurring only once. The sample consisted of peripheral blood, taken from a patient treated with photon-based radiotherapy. The origin of the receptors is a man aged 40-49 years with gastric cancer.

The chain employs TRBV4-1 and TRBJ1-2, with 10 bases identical to TRBD1. This CDR3 spans 13 amino acids. J gave up 6 bases and V 4 bases, and 2 bases lay outside the gene matches. CDR1 and CDR2 (germline): MGHRA, YSYEKL. CDR3 amino acids: CASSRGQGDGYTF. The CDR3, as DNA: TGCGCCAGCAGCCGCGGACAGGGGGATGGCTACACCTTC.

J is TRBJ1-1 and V is TRBV19, with D perhaps TRBD1 (5 bases). V lost 7 bases and J 1 base, leaving 10 bases between the germline ends. Per germline, CDR1 LNHDA and CDR2 SQIVND (reference sequence). This CDR3 has 13 amino acids. CDR3 amino acids: CASKARANTEAFF. The CDR3 nucleotides read TGTGCCAGTAAGGCCAGGGCGAACACTGAAGCTTTCTTT.

The V and J genes are TRBV9 and TRBJ1-2; D not resolved. Germline CDR1 SGDLS, CDR2 YYNGEE. Between the trimmed V and J ends, which lost 2 bases and 0 bases, there was a span of 11 bases. This CDR3 region has 15 residues. The CDR3 coding sequence is TGTGCCAGCAGCGTCGCAGCTACTACTAACTATGGCTACACCTTC. Translated, it gives CASSVAATTNYGYTF.

The V and J genes are TRBV20-1 and TRBJ2-5; D is ambiguous. Germline lookup yields CDR1 DFQATT and CDR2 SNEGSKA (reference sequence). The CDR3 extends over 11 amino acids. With 6 bases removed from V and 5 bases from J, the gap between germline ends came to 10 bases. The CDR3 DNA reads as TGCAGTGCACAGACGGAGGAGACCCAGTACTTC. Amino acids: CSAQTEETQYF.

J is TRBJ1-5 and V is TRBV19; D remains unclear. Between the trimmed V and J ends, which lost 3 bases and 3 bases, there was a span of 15 bases. Germline V gene data show CDR1 as LNHDA and CDR2 as SQIVND (reference sequence). CDR3 size: 16 residues. CDR3 sequence reads: CASSIPPTGVNQPQHF. CDR3 nucleotides: TGTGCCAGTAGTATCCCCCCAACTGGCGTCAATCAGCCCCAGCATTTT.

The genes are TRBV9 and TRBJ2-3, with 11 nucleotides matching TRBD2. V trimming: 4 bases; J trimming: 2 bases; junction bases outside the gene matches: 9. This CDR3 has 17 amino acids. Germline CDR1 is SGDLS and CDR2 is YYNGEE. CDR3 DNA sequence: TGTGCCAGCAGCCCCGCCACACTAGCGGGGGACACAGATACGCAGTATTTT. Translated: CASSPATLAGDTDTQYF.

The rearrangement uses TRBV19 and TRBJ1-4; perhaps TRBD1 as D (6 bases). Germline V gene lookup returns CDR1 LNHDA and CDR2 SQIVND (reference sequence). V shed 6 bases and J shed 8 bases, with 16 bases lying between them. The CDR3 runs to 14 residues. The CDR3 spells CASRWGAGGEKLFF. CDR3 nucleotides: TGTGCCAGTAGATGGGGGGCTGGCGGCGAAAAACTGTTTTTT.

The V and J genes are TRBV7-2 and TRBJ1-6; D remains ambiguous. Between the trimmed V and J ends, which lost 5 bases and 0 bases, there was a span of 8 bases. Germline CDR1 SGHTA, CDR2 FQGNSA. The CDR3 consists of 15 residues. In nucleotides, the CDR3 is TGTGCCAGCAGCCCCCCCACCTCCTATAATTCACCCCTCCACTTT. Translation: CASSPPTSYNSPLHF.

CDR3 bases: TGTGCCAGCAGCCCCCGGACAGGGCGGTTGGATACGCAGTATTTT. Its protein product is CASSPRTGRLDTQYF. J is TRBJ2-3 and V is TRBV5-4; 8 nucleotides agree with TRBD1. CDR3 length: 15 amino acids. Germline V gene data show CDR1 as SGHNT and CDR2 as YYREEE (reference sequence). V was pared by 4 bases and J by 6 bases, with 10 bases of the junction left unmatched.

This chain joins TRBV6-5 and TRBJ1-6; a weak D match, TRBD1 (5 bases). The CDR3 covers 13 residues. Trimming removed 11 bases at V and 7 bases at J, with 15 bases between. The germline CDR1 and CDR2 sequences are MNHEY and SVGAGI. CDR3 region: CAVGQGANSPLHF. The CDR3 coding sequence is TGTGCCGTCGGACAAGGAGCCAATTCACCCCTCCACTTT.

This sequence joins TRBV30 and TRBJ1-1; no reliable D call. V was pared by 0 bases and J by 6 bases, with 20 bases between. Germline CDR1 and CDR2: GTSNPN and SVGIG (reference sequence). The CDR3 loop spans 16 amino acids. The CDR3 sequence: CAWSVLFMAEAAEAFF. In DNA, the CDR3 is TGTGCCTGGAGTGTCCTCTTTATGGCTGAAGCCGCTGAAGCTTTCTTT.

This sequence joins TRBV2 and TRBJ2-7; D is unclear. V was trimmed by 7 bases and J by 7 bases, leaving 14 bases between them. This CDR3 is 12 amino acids long. The germline gives CDR1 SNHLY, CDR2 FYNNEI. The CDR3 region has the DNA TGTGCCAGCATGGTATCTCCGGCTGAGCAGTACTTC. This encodes CASMVSPAEQYF.

This rearrangement joins TRBV19 to TRBJ1-1; no clear D gene. V was pared by 3 bases and J by 4 bases, with 15 bases between. This CDR3 spans 15 amino acids. The germline V gene has CDR1 LNHDA and CDR2 SQIVND (reference sequence). The CDR3 DNA reads TGTGCCAGTAGTATCGGGTTGGGCATGAGCACTGAAGCTTTCTTT. It encodes CASSIGLGMSTEAFF.

This chain connects TRBV5-5 to TRBJ1-2, with 8 bases lining up with TRBD1. V gave up 1 base and J gave up 3 bases; unmatched junction bases: 11. This CDR3 contains 17 residues. The germline V gene encodes CDR1 SGHKS and CDR2 YYEKEE (reference sequence). The DNA of the CDR3 is TGTGCCAGCAGCTTGAATCAGGGGGCGCGGGTTTACTATGGCTACACCTTC. Translation gives CASSLNQGARVYYGYTF.

V gene TRBV5-1 combines with J gene TRBJ2-1, with D possibly called TRBD1 or TRBD2 (5 bases each). V was cut by 3 bases and J by 5 bases, with 12 bases left in between. Germline lookup yields CDR1 SGHRS and CDR2 YFSETQ. This CDR3 comprises 14 residues. Here the CDR3 reads CASSSWGPDNEQFF. CDR3 nucleotides: TGCGCCAGCAGCTCGTGGGGACCAGACAATGAGCAGTTCTTC.

Only one count was recorded for this clone. The V call is TRBV10-3, the J call TRBJ2-2; possible D gene TRBD1, 5 bases. Per the germline V gene, CDR1 is ENHRY and CDR2 is SYGVKD. The V and J ends lost 7 bases and 3 bases respectively, with 15 bases between them. The CDR3 spans 15 residues. CDR3 region: CAIMFAQGDTGELFF. The CDR3 DNA sequence: TGTGCCATCATGTTCGCCCAGGGCGACACCGGGGAGCTGTTTTTT.

V usage is TRBV13 and J usage is TRBJ2-1; 10 nucleotides align to TRBD1. The CDR3 length is 16 residues. The trim removed 1 base at V and 7 bases at J, leaving 7 bases unmatched. Germline CDR1 reads PRHDT; CDR2 reads FYEKMQ (reference sequence). The CDR3 reads CASSLDVADRGNEQFF. CDR3 coding DNA: TGTGCCAGCAGCTTAGACGTAGCGGACAGGGGGAATGAGCAGTTCTTC.

The V and J genes are TRBV6-1 and TRBJ1-1; D is possibly TRBD1 (5 bases). V lost 0 bases and J 5 bases, leaving 7 bases between the germline ends. The CDR3 covers 13 residues. Germline CDR1 and CDR2: MNHNS and SASEGT. The CDR3, as DNA: TGTGCCAGCAGTGAAGCGCGGGGGACTGAAGCTTTCTTT. It yields the protein CASSEARGTEAFF.

The V call is TRBV7-2, the J call TRBJ1-1, with D maybe TRBD1 (5 bases). The germline V gene encodes CDR1 SGHTA and CDR2 FQGNSA. Deletions cut 6 bases from V and 7 bases from J, with 15 bases between. The CDR3 is made up of 13 amino acids. Here the CDR3 reads CASSQGTGVEAFF. The CDR3 nucleotides are TGTGCCAGCAGTCAAGGGACGGGAGTTGAAGCTTTCTTT.

V usage is TRBV18 and J usage is TRBJ1-1, with TRBD1 matching over 7 bases. V dropped 5 bases and J dropped 1; count of bases not matched to a gene: 7. Germline V gene lookup returns CDR1 KGHSH and CDR2 LQKENI. The CDR3 totals 15 residues. The CDR3 region is CASSEIQGTNTEAFF. The CDR3 nucleotides are TGTGCCAGCTCAGAAATACAGGGGACGAACACTGAAGCTTTCTTT.

The gene calls are TRBV7-2 and TRBJ2-1; TRBD1 matches 7 bases. Germline V gene sequence: CDR1 SGHTA, CDR2 FQGNSA. Trimming removed 1 base from V and 8 bases from J; junction bases left unmatched: 11. There are 16 residues in the CDR3. This chain's CDR3 is CASSLGLHRGSDEQFF. For the CDR3, the DNA is TGTGCCAGCAGCTTAGGACTCCACAGGGGCTCCGATGAGCAGTTCTTC.

The rearrangement uses TRBV4-2 and TRBJ1-1; D remains ambiguous. V lost 0 bases and J 5 bases, leaving 10 bases between the germline ends. The CDR3 sequence is 14 residues long. CDR1 is LGHNA and CDR2 is YNFKEQ in the germline V gene. CDR3: CASSQDLEVTEAFF. The CDR3 coding sequence is TGTGCCAGCAGCCAAGATCTGGAGGTTACTGAAGCTTTCTTT.

This chain links TRBV11-2 with TRBJ1-2, with a possible D match to TRBD1 (5 bases). There are 13 residues in the CDR3. CDR1 and CDR2 (germline): SGHAT, FQNNGV. The V end was cut by 5 bases, the J end by 2 bases, with 9 bases between. Here the CDR3 DNA reads TGTGCCAGCAGCAGCACAGGAAACTATGGCTACACCTTC. Amino acids: CASSSTGNYGYTF. The full variable domain, in which reference TRBV11-2 and TRBJ1-2 provide the parts outside the CDR3, is EAGVAQSPRYKIIEKRQSVAFWCNPISGHATLYWYQQILGQGPKLLIQFQNNGVVDDSQLPKDRFSAERLKGVDSTLKIQPAKLEDSAVYLCASSSTGNYGYTFGSGTRLTVV.